These T cell receptor beta chains were read from a single sample in a study of T-cell reconstitution after alpha-beta-depleted transplantation in children. TCRdb reanalysed the PCR reads using MiXCR and keeps one entry per CDR3 protein. Among about 610,000 distinct CDR3 sequences listed, over 9.5% were seen once. The input for sequencing was PBMCs from the stem cell graft donor, taken from the stem cell graft. Receptors were obtained from a human donor who donated a stem cell graft to a child with acute myeloid leukemia. Both conserved end residues are trimmed from each CDR3. The order of the fields is V gene, J gene, CDR3 protein.

v_call: TRBV18; j_call: TRBJ2-3; cdr3_aa: ASSPGTVRMY
v_call: TRBV10-3; j_call: TRBJ1-5; cdr3_aa: AISDRQGVGQPQH
v_call: TRBV12-3/TRBV12-4; j_call: TRBJ1-6; cdr3_aa: ASSWGQGLNSPLH
v_call: TRBV6-2/TRBV6-3; j_call: TRBJ1-2; cdr3_aa: ASNYGQGYGYT
v_call: TRBV5-1; j_call: TRBJ1-4; cdr3_aa: ASSLLGTSRLNEKLF
v_call: TRBV5-1; j_call: TRBJ1-1; cdr3_aa: ASSLAVVGEAF
v_call: TRBV28; j_call: TRBJ1-5; cdr3_aa: ASSFGSTGNQPQH
v_call: TRBV6-5; j_call: TRBJ1-2; cdr3_aa: ASSYDRDGYGYT
v_call: TRBV28; j_call: TRBJ1-3; cdr3_aa: ASSPGTLSGNTIY
v_call: TRBV10-3; j_call: TRBJ2-1; cdr3_aa: AITGGAGGFNEQF
v_call: TRBV5-1; j_call: TRBJ1-1; cdr3_aa: ASSLVGRETEAF
v_call: TRBV6-1; j_call: TRBJ2-1; cdr3_aa: ASSQTTADYNEQF
v_call: TRBV28; j_call: TRBJ2-1; cdr3_aa: ASSLSGTRNNEQF
v_call: TRBV6-5; j_call: TRBJ2-2; cdr3_aa: ASSREGLGGELF
v_call: TRBV5-1; j_call: TRBJ1-2; cdr3_aa: ASSSGITHYGYT
v_call: TRBV9; j_call: TRBJ2-7; cdr3_aa: ASSPGTRSSYEQY